This is a list of T cell receptor beta chains from one sample in a study of T cells in tuberculosis. Sequenced by immunoSEQ multiplex PCR; TCRdb stores in-frame clones only, minus some. The sample holds about 37,000 clones, approximately 90% seen once. The specimen comprised PBMCs, sampled at tuberculosis diagnosis. The origin of the receptors is an adult with tuberculosis. Each CDR3 is given with its conserved first and last residue. A D gene is named only where the DNA matches it firmly. Some rows mark clone size as missing; the rest say once, few, many or name a class of expanded clone.

d_call clone_size j_call v_call cdr3_nt cdr3_aa
TRBD2 - TRBJ2-7 TRBV10-2 TGCGCCAGCACCGGACTAGCGGGGGCCAATTCCTACGAGCAGTACTTC CASTGLAGANSYEQYF
TRBD1 - TRBJ1-1 TRBV4-1 TGCGCCAGCAGCCAACAGGGACAGGCCAGCGCTGAAGCTTTCTTT CASSQQGQASAEAFF
TRBD1 - TRBJ2-3 TRBV11-2 TGTGCCAGCAGCTCCCATCCCGGGACAGGGGAGCCAGATACGCAGTATTTT CASSSHPGTGEPDTQYF
- - TRBJ1-2 TRBV4-2 TGTGCCAGCAGCCCAGAGGGGGGGAACTATGGCTACACCTTC CASSPEGGNYGYTF
TRBD2 - TRBJ2-3 TRBV13 TGTGCCAGCAGCTTAGGTCCAATTAGCGGGCCAAGGCAGTATTTT CASSLGPISGPRQYF
- - TRBJ1-5 TRBV5-7 TGTGCCAGCAGCCATCGGACAAACCATAGCAATCAGCCCCAGCATTTT CASSHRTNHSNQPQHF
- - TRBJ1-4 TRBV6-5 TGTGCCAGCAGTTCAATACAACAGGGATGGGAAAAACTGTTTTTT CASSSIQQGWEKLFF
- - TRBJ2-3 TRBV4-3 TGCGCCAGCAGCCAAGATTTCTCTGGCGAACTAACAGATACGCAGTATTTT CASSQDFSGELTDTQYF
- - TRBJ2-1 TRBV2 TGTGCCAGCTTGGGGAGCGCTGCCTACAATGAGCAGTTCTTC CASLGSAAYNEQFF
- - TRBJ1-1 TRBV5-4 TGTGCCAGCAGCTTGGTAAGGGGCTCGAACACTGAAGCTTTCTTT CASSLVRGSNTEAFF
TRBD2 - TRBJ2-3 TRBV7-2 TGTGCCAGCTTTGAGCGGGGGGGCCTGCCAGATACGCAGTATTTT CASFERGGLPDTQYF
- once TRBJ1-5 TRBV19 TGTGCCAGTAGTATAGATCGCGGGACCCGCAATCAGCCCCAGCATTTT CASSIDRGTRNQPQHF
- - TRBJ1-2 TRBV23-1 TGCGCCAGCAGTCAATCTAAACGTGTAAGGAGATGGATCGACTATGGCTACACCTTC CASSQSKRVRRWIDYGYTF
- once TRBJ2-7 TRBV7-2 TGTGCCAGCAGCTCCCAGCGGAGGTCCTTCTCCTACGAGCAGTACTTC CASSSQRRSFSYEQYF
TRBD2 - TRBJ2-1 TRBV11-3 TGTGCCAGCAGCCCACCGGGACTAGCTGGTGTCGATGAGCAGTTCTTC CASSPPGLAGVDEQFF
- - TRBJ1-4 TRBV6-1 TGTGCCAGCAGTGAAGCCCGGGTCCTTAATGAAAAACTGTTTTTT CASSEARVLNEKLFF
TRBD1 once TRBJ2-1 TRBV6-5 TGTGCCATAAAAACGGGACAGGGAGACAATGAGCAGTTCTTC CAIKTGQGDNEQFF
TRBD2 - TRBJ2-1 TRBV15 TGTGCCACCAGCAGAGATAGCGGGGGGTTTAGTGGTGAGCAGTTCTTC CATSRDSGGFSGEQFF
- - TRBJ1-1 TRBV6-6 TGTGCCAGCAGTTACGGGGCCAGTACTGAAGCTTTCTTT CASSYGASTEAFF